The source of this T cell receptor (beta chain) is a study of control samples from healthy donors and cancer patients. The V end lost 3 bases, the J end lost 8 bases, and 10 bases lay between the germline ends. Per germline, CDR1 SGHTA and CDR2 FQGNSA. The CDR3 extends over 12 amino acids. Data came from immunoSEQ multiplex PCR; TCRdb stores just in-frame clones and leaves some out. The sample has 170,000 or so clones, 85% to 95% seen once; the top ten hold about 1.4%. This clonotype was sampled from a young man in good health. The chain links TRBV7-2 to TRBJ1-2; perhaps TRBD1 as D (5 bases). Sequences were obtained from blood. CDR3 DNA sequence: TGTGCCAGCAGCTTTTCGTGGGGGGGCTACACCTTC. It codes for CASSFSWGGYTF.